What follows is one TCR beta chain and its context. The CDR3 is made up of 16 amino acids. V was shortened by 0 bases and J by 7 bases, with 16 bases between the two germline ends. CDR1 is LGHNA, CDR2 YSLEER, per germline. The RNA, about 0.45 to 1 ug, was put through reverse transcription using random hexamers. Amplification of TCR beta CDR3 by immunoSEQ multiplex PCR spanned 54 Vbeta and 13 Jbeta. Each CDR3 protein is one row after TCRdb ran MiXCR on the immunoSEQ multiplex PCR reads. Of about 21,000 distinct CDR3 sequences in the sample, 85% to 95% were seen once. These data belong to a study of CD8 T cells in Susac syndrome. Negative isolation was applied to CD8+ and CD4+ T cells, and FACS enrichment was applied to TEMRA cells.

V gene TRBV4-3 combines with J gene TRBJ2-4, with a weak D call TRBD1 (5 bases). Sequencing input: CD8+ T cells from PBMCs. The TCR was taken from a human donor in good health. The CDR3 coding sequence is TGCGCCAGCAGCCAAGATCGAGCAGGGATTTTCAACATTCAGTACTTC. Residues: CASSQDRAGIFNIQYF.